The 30 T cell receptor beta chains below all came from one sample that was sequenced in a study of blood T cell repertoires in COVID-19. Here immunoSEQ multiplex PCR was the method, and the copy in TCRdb shows in-frame clones only, minus some. The sample has roughly 99,000 clones; about 89% are singletons. The sample comprised peripheral blood. The receptors were sampled from a woman in her twenties or thirties with acute or convalescent COVID-19.

V gene TRBV6-5 combines with J gene TRBJ1-1, with no clear D. CDR1 and CDR2 from the germline V gene are MNHEY and SVGAGI. V lost 4 bases to trimming and J lost 0 bases, with 6 bases between them. CDR3 length: 13 residues. The CDR3 nucleotides are TGTGCCAGCAGTTCCACTATGAACACTGAAGCTTTCTTT. Amino acid sequence: CASSSTMNTEAFF.

V is TRBV28 and J is TRBJ2-7, with D possibly TRBD2 on 5 matching bases. The CDR3 spans 15 residues. V was shortened by 7 bases and J by 0 bases, with 16 bases between the two germline ends. Germline assignment: CDR1 MDHEN and CDR2 SYDVKM. CDR3 nucleotide sequence: TGTGCCAGCAAGGCGGGTGTAACTAGCTCCTACGAGCAGTACTTC. This sequence encodes CASKAGVTSSYEQYF.

This chain links TRBV7-6 with TRBJ2-1; 7 bases are a match to TRBD2. The CDR3 is 15 residues long. V lost 5 bases, J lost 5 bases, and 9 bases stayed unmatched. Looked up from germline, CDR1 is SGHVS and CDR2 is FNYEAQ. CDR3 sequence reads: CASSPTGTKNNEQFF. CDR3 nucleotide sequence: TGTGCCAGCAGCCCTACCGGGACTAAAAACAATGAGCAGTTCTTC.

J is TRBJ1-2 and V is TRBV5-4; no definite D call. CDR3 length: 13 amino acids. V shed 0 bases and J shed 8 bases, with 11 bases lying between them. Germline assignment: CDR1 SGHNT and CDR2 YYREEE (reference sequence). The chain's CDR3 is CASSLGGEEGYTF. The CDR3 DNA reads as TGTGCCAGCAGCTTGGGAGGAGAGGAAGGCTACACCTTC.

In regard to this clone: An end of the junction does not agree with germline; a read error may underlie this. The rearrangement links TRBV2 to TRBJ1-3; the D gene is possibly TRBD1 (5 bases). Germline V gives CDR1 SNHLY, CDR2 FYNNEI. The CDR3 spans 13 residues. As DNA, the CDR3 is TGTGCCAGCAACCCCGGAGGGGTGCCGTATGCGGATTTT. Translating it yields CASNPGGVPYADF.

This chain uses TRBV19 with TRBJ2-7, with 11 nucleotides matching TRBD2. Trimming removed 5 bases from V and 3 bases from J; junction bases left unmatched: 15. CDR3 length: 18 amino acids. Germline V CDR1 and CDR2: LNHDA, SQIVND (reference sequence). CDR3 loop: CASSAGLLAGETLYEQYF. CDR3 in DNA: TGTGCCAGTAGTGCGGGCCTACTAGCGGGGGAAACCCTCTACGAGCAGTACTTC.

The genes are TRBV7-9 and TRBJ2-2; TRBD2 might be the D (5 bases). The ends were cut back, 3 bases at V and 4 bases at J, with 12 bases in the middle. This CDR3 has 15 amino acids. The V gene's germline CDR1 is SEHNR and CDR2 FQNEAQ (reference sequence). The chain's CDR3 is CASSFGSGSTGELFF. As DNA, the CDR3 is TGTGCCAGCAGCTTTGGGTCGGGGAGCACCGGGGAGCTGTTTTTT.

The chain uses TRBV5-8 and TRBJ1-4; 7 nucleotides line up with TRBD1. Per germline, CDR1 SGHTS and CDR2 YDEGEE. The CDR3 totals 15 residues. V was clipped by 2 bases and J by 7 bases; unmatched bases: 8. The CDR3 reads CASSLTSWTGEKLFF. CDR3 nucleotides: TGTGCCAGCAGCTTAACAAGCTGGACAGGTGAAAAACTGTTTTTT. Drawing the rest from reference TRBV5-8 and TRBJ1-4, the complete variable domain is EAGVTQSPTHLIKTRGQQATLRCSPISGHTSVYWYQQALGLGLQFLLWYDEGEERNRGNFPPRFSGRQFPNYSSELNVNALELEDSALYLCASSLTSWTGEKLFFGSGTQLSVL.

V is TRBV7-2 and J is TRBJ1-6; 7 bases are a match to TRBD1. The CDR3 is 14 residues long. Germline CDR1 is SGHTA and CDR2 is FQGNSA. V dropped 3 bases and J dropped 10; count of bases not matched to a gene: 6. CDR3 in DNA: TGTGCCAGCAGCTTTAAGGAGGGGGCATCACCCCTCCACTTT. Translating it yields CASSFKEGASPLHF.

V usage is TRBV5-8 and J usage is TRBJ2-7, with D perhaps TRBD1 (6 bases). Germline CDR1 is SGHTS and CDR2 is YDEGEE. Trimming cost V 2 bases and J 4 bases, with 13 bases left between them. This CDR3 comprises 14 residues. In nucleotides, the CDR3 is TGTGCCAGCAGCTTTGACAGGTGGGCATACGAGCAGTACTTC. Amino acid sequence: CASSFDRWAYEQYF.

The rearrangement uses TRBV12-3 or TRBV12-4 and TRBJ1-1; D gene ambiguous. V was pared by 8 bases and J by 5 bases, with 15 bases between. The CDR3 contains 13 residues. The CDR3 bases are TGTGCCAGCCGGGTAGATTTGGGTACTGAAGCTTTCTTT. This translates into CASRVDLGTEAFF.

V usage is TRBV5-1 and J usage is TRBJ2-1; 14 bases are a match to TRBD2. This CDR3 contains 18 residues. Trimming removed 3 bases from V and 2 bases from J; junction bases left unmatched: 7. Germline assignment: CDR1 SGHRS and CDR2 YFSETQ. The CDR3: CASSSGLAGVSAYNEQFF. The DNA for the CDR3 is TGCGCCAGCAGCTCGGGACTAGCGGGAGTGAGCGCCTACAATGAGCAGTTCTTC. The full variable domain, in which reference TRBV5-1 and TRBJ2-1 provide the parts outside the CDR3, is KAGVTQTPRYLIKTRGQQVTLSCSPISGHRSVSWYQQTPGQGLQFLFEYFSETQRNKGNFPGRFSGRQFSNSRSEMNVSTLELGDSALYLCASSSGLAGVSAYNEQFFGPGTRLTVL.

J is TRBJ2-2 and V is TRBV12-5; 8 bases are shared with TRBD1. V lost 1 base, J lost 4 bases, and 2 bases stayed unmatched. The CDR3 sequence is 15 residues long. Germline lookup yields CDR1 LGHNT and CDR2 FRNRAP. CDR3 residues: CASGLATGATGELFF. Written as DNA, the CDR3 is TGTGCTAGTGGTTTGGCGACAGGGGCCACCGGGGAGCTGTTTTTT.

The chain has TRBV7-2 and TRBJ2-1, with TRBD1 identical over 8 bases. V trimming: 4 bases; J trimming: 9 bases; junction bases outside the gene matches: 8. The CDR3 is 14 residues long. Germline V gene lookup returns CDR1 SGHTA and CDR2 FQGNSA. The CDR3 region has the DNA TGTGCCAGCAGCTCGCAAACAGGGGGTATTGAGCAGTTCTTC. Its protein product is CASSSQTGGIEQFF.

This rearrangement joins TRBV9 to TRBJ2-1, with 8 bases lining up with TRBD2. J gave up 8 bases and V 4 bases, and 11 bases lay outside the gene matches. The CDR3 is 15 residues long. Germline V gene lookup returns CDR1 SGDLS and CDR2 YYNGEE. CDR3: CASSPRGGEWDEQFF. CDR3 sequence (DNA): TGTGCCAGCAGCCCCCGGGGGGGCGAATGGGATGAGCAGTTCTTC.

The chain is built from TRBV7-2 and TRBJ2-7; D may be TRBD2 (6 bases). Trimming pared 2 bases from V and 2 bases from J, leaving 13 bases between. In germline, CDR1 is SGHTA, CDR2 FQGNSA. CDR3 length: 15 residues. CDR3 residues: CASSLRASETYEQYF. CDR3 DNA: TGTGCCAGCAGCTTACGGGCTAGCGAAACCTACGAGCAGTACTTC.

The rearrangement joins TRBV7-8 to TRBJ1-5; 12 bases match TRBD1. Looked up from germline, CDR1 is SGHVS and CDR2 is FQNEAQ. The CDR3 is 18 amino acids. V dropped 6 bases and J dropped 3; count of bases not matched to a gene: 12. CDR3 sequence: CASRGTGGIDSPNQPQHF. CDR3 sequence (DNA): TGTGCCAGCAGGGGGACAGGGGGCATCGACAGCCCCAATCAGCCCCAGCATTTT.

The chain combines TRBV9 with TRBJ1-3, with 9 bases identical to TRBD1. Germline-derived CDR1 and CDR2 are SGDLS and YYNGEE. The CDR3 totals 15 residues. V was pared by 0 bases and J by 6 bases, with 4 bases of the junction left unmatched. The DNA of the CDR3 is TGTGCCAGCAGCGTAGGAGACAGGGGGGTAAACACCATATATTTT. Residues: CASSVGDRGVNTIYF.

The genes are TRBV7-9 and TRBJ2-3; 9 bases align to TRBD2. Per germline, CDR1 SEHNR and CDR2 FQNEAQ (reference sequence). The length of the CDR3 is 16 residues. With V trimmed by 6 bases and J by 0 bases, 7 bases remained unmatched. CDR3: CASSPLAGPSTDTQYF. For the CDR3, the DNA is TGTGCCAGCAGTCCTCTAGCGGGACCTAGCACAGATACGCAGTATTTT.

This chain joins TRBV19 and TRBJ2-5; 8 bases are shared with TRBD1. After removal of 1 base from V and 5 bases from J, the junction contained 9 bases not matched to a gene. Germline CDR1 LNHDA, CDR2 SQIVND (reference sequence). The CDR3 covers 16 residues. Here the CDR3 DNA reads TGTGCCAGTAGTATAGCGACCGGGACAGGTTGGGAGACCCAGTACTTC. Its translation: CASSIATGTGWETQYF.

The gene calls are TRBV6-5 and TRBJ2-1, with 7 bases identical to TRBD1. Germline CDR1 MNHEY, CDR2 SVGAGI. V shed 0 bases and J 7 bases; nucleotides not matched to a gene: 9. CDR3 length: 16 amino acids. CDR3 DNA sequence: TGTGCCAGCAGTTACTCCGTGGCAGGGGGTTTGAATGAGCAGTTCTTC. It yields the protein CASSYSVAGGLNEQFF.

The chain uses TRBV19 and TRBJ2-5, with TRBD2 identical over 8 bases. The junction had 13 bases not matched to a gene; V was cut back by 11 bases and J by 5 bases. This CDR3 region has 14 residues. Germline V lookup: CDR1 LNHDA, CDR2 SQIVND (reference sequence). The CDR3 is CAVGAGGDGETQYF. The CDR3 nucleotides are TGTGCCGTCGGGGCGGGGGGCGATGGGGAGACCCAGTACTTC.

The CDR3 is CSVARGGSRELFF. CDR3 sequence (DNA): TGCAGCGTTGCACGGGGGGGTTCCAGGGAGCTGTTTTTT. V is TRBV29-1 and J is TRBJ2-2; TRBD2 matches at 8 bases. The J segment lost 9 bases and the V segment lost 4 bases, leaving 7 bases of the junction unmatched. CDR3 length: 13 residues. Germline CDR1 is SQVTM and CDR2 is ANQGSEA.

V and J are TRBV28 and TRBJ2-7, with D possibly being TRBD2 (5 bases). V was shortened by 11 bases and J by 4 bases, with 12 bases between the two germline ends. CDR3 length: 11 residues. Germline assignment: CDR1 MDHEN and CDR2 SYDVKM. The CDR3 DNA is TGTGCCGGAGGAACCTCTTACGAGCAGTACTTC. It specifies CAGGTSYEQYF.

The chain is built from TRBV10-3 and TRBJ1-1; possibly TRBD1 for D (6 bases). The V end was cut by 11 bases, the J end by 6 bases, with 22 bases between. The CDR3 loop spans 14 amino acids. CDR1 ENHRY and CDR2 SYGVKD come from the germline V gene. The chain's CDR3 is CAVGQPLSGAEAFF. In DNA form, the CDR3 reads TGTGCCGTCGGACAGCCTCTCTCTGGGGCTGAAGCTTTCTTT.

The chain joins TRBV5-1 to TRBJ2-2; unclear D gene. V gave up 7 bases and J gave up 2 bases, with 6 bases separating them. The CDR3 runs to 12 residues. In germline, CDR1 is SGHRS, CDR2 YFSETQ. The CDR3 DNA sequence: TGCGCCAGCGAGTACAACACCGGGGAGCTGTTTTTT. Translating gives CASEYNTGELFF.

V is TRBV7-9 and J is TRBJ1-5; the D gene is possibly TRBD1 (5 bases). The CDR3 runs 15 residues. Germline CDR1 SEHNR, CDR2 FQNEAQ (reference sequence). The V end was cut by 1 base, the J end by 7 bases, with 14 bases between. As DNA, the CDR3 is TGTGCCAGCAGCTTAGGGCAGGGCATGGTCCAGCCCCAGCATTTT. Residues: CASSLGQGMVQPQHF.

This rearrangement joins TRBV5-1 to TRBJ2-3; D unresolved. CDR1 is SGHRS and CDR2 is YFSETQ in the germline V gene. V lost 0 bases and J lost 2, with 4 bases in between. The CDR3 extends over 13 amino acids. Here the CDR3 reads CASSLDSTDTQYF. The CDR3, as DNA: TGCGCCAGCAGCTTGGACTCCACAGATACGCAGTATTTT. The full variable domain, completed using reference TRBV5-1 and TRBJ2-3, is KAGVTQTPRYLIKTRGQQVTLSCSPISGHRSVSWYQQTPGQGLQFLFEYFSETQRNKGNFPGRFSGRQFSNSRSEMNVSTLELGDSALYLCASSLDSTDTQYFGPGTRLTVL.

This clone was counted only a few times. This sequence joins TRBV28 and TRBJ2-1, with 9 bases identical to TRBD1. CDR1 and CDR2 from the germline V gene are MDHEN and SYDVKM. The CDR3 covers 14 residues. With V trimmed by 4 bases and J by 8 bases, 6 bases remained unmatched. This CDR3 is CASSWDRAQDEQFF. DNA of the CDR3: TGTGCCAGCAGTTGGGACAGGGCTCAGGATGAGCAGTTCTTC.

This clone has more than one count but fewer than ten. The chain carries TRBV29-1 and TRBJ2-1; 13 positions agree with TRBD2. The V gene's germline CDR1 is SQVTM and CDR2 ANQGSEA. V was clipped by 6 bases and J by 4 bases; unmatched bases: 6. The CDR3 is 15 residues long. CDR3 protein: CSVKGLAGMYNEQFF. In DNA, the CDR3 is TGCAGCGTAAAGGGACTAGCGGGAATGTACAATGAGCAGTTCTTC.